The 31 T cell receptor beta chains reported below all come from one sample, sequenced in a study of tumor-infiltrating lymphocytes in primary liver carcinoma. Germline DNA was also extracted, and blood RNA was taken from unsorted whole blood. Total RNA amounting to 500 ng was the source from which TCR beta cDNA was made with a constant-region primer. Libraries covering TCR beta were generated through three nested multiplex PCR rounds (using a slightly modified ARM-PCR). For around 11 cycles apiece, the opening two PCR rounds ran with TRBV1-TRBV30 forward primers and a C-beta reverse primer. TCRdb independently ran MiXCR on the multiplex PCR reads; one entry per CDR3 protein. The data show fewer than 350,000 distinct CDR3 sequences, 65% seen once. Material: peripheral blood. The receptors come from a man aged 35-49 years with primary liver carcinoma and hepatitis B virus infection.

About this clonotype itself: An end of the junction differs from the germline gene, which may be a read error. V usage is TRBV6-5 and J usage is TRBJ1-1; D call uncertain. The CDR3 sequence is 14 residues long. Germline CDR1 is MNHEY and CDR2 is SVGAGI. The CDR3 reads CASSYSVEDTEASF. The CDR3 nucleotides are TGTGCCAGCAGTTACTCGGTTGAAGACACTGAAGCTTCCTTT.

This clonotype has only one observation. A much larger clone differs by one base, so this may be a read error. CDR3 amino acids: CTSTSINSPLHF. CDR3 sequence (DNA): TGTACCAGCACCTCAATTAATTCACCCCTCCACTTT. V and J are TRBV6-2 or TRBV6-3 and TRBJ1-6; D not resolved. The germline CDR1 and CDR2 sequences are MNHEY and SVGEGT. The CDR3 is 12 residues long.

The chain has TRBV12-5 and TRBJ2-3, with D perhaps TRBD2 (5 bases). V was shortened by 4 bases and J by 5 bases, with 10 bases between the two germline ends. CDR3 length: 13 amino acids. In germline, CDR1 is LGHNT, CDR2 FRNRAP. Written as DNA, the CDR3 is TGTGCTAGTGGTTCCTCGGAGGTAGATACGCAGTATTTT. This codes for CASGSSEVDTQYF.

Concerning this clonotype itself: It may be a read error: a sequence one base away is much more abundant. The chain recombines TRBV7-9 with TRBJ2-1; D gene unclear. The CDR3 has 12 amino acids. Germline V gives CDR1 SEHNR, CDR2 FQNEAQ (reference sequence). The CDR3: CASSLSNNDQFF. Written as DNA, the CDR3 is TGTGCCAGCAGCTTAAGTAACAATGATCAGTTCTTC.

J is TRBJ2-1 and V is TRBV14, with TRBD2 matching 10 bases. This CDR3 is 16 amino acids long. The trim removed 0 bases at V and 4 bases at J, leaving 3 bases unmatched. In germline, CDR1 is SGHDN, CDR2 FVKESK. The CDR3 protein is CASSQDMTSGYNEQFF. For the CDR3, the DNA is TGTGCCAGCAGCCAAGATATGACTAGCGGGTACAATGAGCAGTTCTTC.

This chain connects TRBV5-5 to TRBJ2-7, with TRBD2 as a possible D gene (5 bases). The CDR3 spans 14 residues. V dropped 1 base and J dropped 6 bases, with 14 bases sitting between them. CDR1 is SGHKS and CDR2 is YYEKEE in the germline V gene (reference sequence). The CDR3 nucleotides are TGTGCCAGCAGCTTGTCCGGGGTGCGCCTCGAGCAGTACTTC. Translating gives CASSLSGVRLEQYF.

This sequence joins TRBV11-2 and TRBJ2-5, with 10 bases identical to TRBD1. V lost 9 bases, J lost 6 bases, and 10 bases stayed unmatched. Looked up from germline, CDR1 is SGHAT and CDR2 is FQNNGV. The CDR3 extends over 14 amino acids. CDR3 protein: CASIFHDRGQTQYF. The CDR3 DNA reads TGTGCCAGTATCTTCCACGACAGGGGGCAGACCCAGTACTTC.

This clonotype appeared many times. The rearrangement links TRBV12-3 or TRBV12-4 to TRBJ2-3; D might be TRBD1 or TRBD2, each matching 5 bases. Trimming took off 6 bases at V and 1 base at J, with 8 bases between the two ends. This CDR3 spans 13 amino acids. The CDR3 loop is CASRRDRTDTQYF. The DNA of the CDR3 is TGTGCCAGCAGACGGGACCGCACAGATACGCAGTATTTT.

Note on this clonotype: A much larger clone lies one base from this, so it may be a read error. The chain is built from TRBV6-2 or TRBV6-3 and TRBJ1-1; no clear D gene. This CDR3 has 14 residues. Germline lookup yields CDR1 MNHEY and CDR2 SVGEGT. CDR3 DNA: TGTGACAGCAAGACCCAAAAAGGACGAACTGAAGCTTTCTTT. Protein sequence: CDSKTQKGRTEAFF.

CDR3 residues: CASSPAGALLPPYNEQFF. DNA for the CDR3: TGCGCCAGCAGCCCCGCCGGGGCCCTCCTTCCCCCCTACAATGAGCAGTTCTTC. The J gene is TRBJ2-1, the V gene TRBV5-1; D tentatively fits TRBD1 or TRBD2 (5 bases each). This CDR3 contains 18 residues. The germline V gene encodes CDR1 SGHRS and CDR2 YFSETQ. V lost 4 bases and J lost 2, with 22 bases in between.

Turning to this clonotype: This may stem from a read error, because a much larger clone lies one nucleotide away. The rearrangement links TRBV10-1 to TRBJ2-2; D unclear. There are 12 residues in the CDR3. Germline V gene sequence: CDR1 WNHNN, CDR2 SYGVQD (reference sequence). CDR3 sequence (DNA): TGCGCCAACAGTACAGCTACCGGGGAGCTGTTTTTT. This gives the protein CANSTATGELFF.

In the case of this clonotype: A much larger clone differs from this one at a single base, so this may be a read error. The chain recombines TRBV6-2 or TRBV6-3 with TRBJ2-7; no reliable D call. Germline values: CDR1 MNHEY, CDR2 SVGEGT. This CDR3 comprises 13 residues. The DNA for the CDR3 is TGTGTCAGCAAATTGACCGACGCCTACGAGCAGTACTTC. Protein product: CVSKLTDAYEQYF.

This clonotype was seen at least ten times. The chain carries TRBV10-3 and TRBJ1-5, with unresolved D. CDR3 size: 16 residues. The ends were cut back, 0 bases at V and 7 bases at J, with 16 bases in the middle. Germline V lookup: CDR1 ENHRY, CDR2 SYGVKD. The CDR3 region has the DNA TGTGCCATCAGTGAGTCGGCTGGTCAGGCGGGGCAGCCCCAGCATTTT. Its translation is CAISESAGQAGQPQHF.

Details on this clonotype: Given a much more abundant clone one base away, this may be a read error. The CDR3 DNA sequence: TGTGCCAGCAGTTTTGGAGCGTCCCTCCACTACGAGCAGCACTTC. It encodes CASSFGASLHYEQHF. The chain employs TRBV6-2 or TRBV6-3 and TRBJ2-7; D gene unclear. This CDR3 spans 15 amino acids. The germline V gene has CDR1 MNHEY and CDR2 SVGEGT.

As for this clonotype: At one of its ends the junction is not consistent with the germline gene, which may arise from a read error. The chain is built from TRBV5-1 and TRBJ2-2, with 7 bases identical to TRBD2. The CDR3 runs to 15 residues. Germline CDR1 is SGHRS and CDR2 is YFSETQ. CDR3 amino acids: CASSPVGGNIGELFF. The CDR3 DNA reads TGCGCCAGCAGCCCCGTGGGAGGGAACATCGGGGAGCTGTTTTTT. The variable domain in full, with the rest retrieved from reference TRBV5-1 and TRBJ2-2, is KAGVTQTPRYLIKTRGQQVTLSCSPISGHRSVSWYQQTPGQGLQFLFEYFSETQRNKGNFPGRFSGRQFSNSRSEMNVSTLELGDSALYLCASSPVGGNIGELFFGEGSRLTVL.

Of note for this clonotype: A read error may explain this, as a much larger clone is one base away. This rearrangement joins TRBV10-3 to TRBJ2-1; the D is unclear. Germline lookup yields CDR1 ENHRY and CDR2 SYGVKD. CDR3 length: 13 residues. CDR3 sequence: CTISESTVNEQFF. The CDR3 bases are TGTACCATCAGTGAGTCGACGGTTAATGAGCAGTTCTTC.

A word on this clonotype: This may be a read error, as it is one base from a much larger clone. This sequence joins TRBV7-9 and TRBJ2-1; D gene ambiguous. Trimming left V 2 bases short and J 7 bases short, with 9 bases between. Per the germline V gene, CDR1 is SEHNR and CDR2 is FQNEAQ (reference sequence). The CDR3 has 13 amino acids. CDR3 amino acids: CASSLLLGNEQFF. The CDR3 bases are TGTGCCAGCAGCTTACTCCTGGGGAATGAGCAGTTCTTC.

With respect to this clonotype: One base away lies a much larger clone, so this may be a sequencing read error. The CDR3, as DNA: TGCGCCAGCAGCCAAGTTTTAGTGTGTCGGGAGGGAAGGACAGATACGCAGTATTTT. It encodes CASSQVLVCREGRTDTQYF. The chain combines TRBV4-3 with TRBJ2-3, with 8 bases lining up with TRBD2. Looked up from germline, CDR1 is LGHNA and CDR2 is YSLEER. The ends lost 1 base at V and 3 bases at J; junction bases unmatched: 15. The CDR3 consists of 19 residues.

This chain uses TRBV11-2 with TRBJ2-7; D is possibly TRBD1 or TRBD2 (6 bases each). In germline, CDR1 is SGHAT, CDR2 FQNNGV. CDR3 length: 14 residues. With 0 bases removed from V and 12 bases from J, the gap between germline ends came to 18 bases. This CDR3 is CASSLEFFGGEWYF. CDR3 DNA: TGTGCCAGCAGCTTAGAGTTTTTCGGGGGCGAGTGGTACTTC.

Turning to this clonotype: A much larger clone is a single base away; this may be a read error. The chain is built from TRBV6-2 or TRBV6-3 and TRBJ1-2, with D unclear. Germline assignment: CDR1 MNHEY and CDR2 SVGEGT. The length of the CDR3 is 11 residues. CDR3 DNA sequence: TGTGCCAGCAGTGACGGCTATGGCTACATCTTC. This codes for CASSDGYGYIF.

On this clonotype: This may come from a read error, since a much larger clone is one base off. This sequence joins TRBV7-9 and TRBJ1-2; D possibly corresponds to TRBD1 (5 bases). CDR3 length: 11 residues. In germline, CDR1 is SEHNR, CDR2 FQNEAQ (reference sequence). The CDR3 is CASSTRDGYSF. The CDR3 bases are TGTGCCAGCAGCACCAGGGATGGCTACTCCTTC.

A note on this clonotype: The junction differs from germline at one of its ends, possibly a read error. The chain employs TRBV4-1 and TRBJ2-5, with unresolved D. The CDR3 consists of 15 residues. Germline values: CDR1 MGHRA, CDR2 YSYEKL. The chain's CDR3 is CASSQDPGWLETQYF. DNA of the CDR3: TGCGCCAGCAGCCAAGACCCCGGCTGGCTAGAGACTCAGTACTTC.

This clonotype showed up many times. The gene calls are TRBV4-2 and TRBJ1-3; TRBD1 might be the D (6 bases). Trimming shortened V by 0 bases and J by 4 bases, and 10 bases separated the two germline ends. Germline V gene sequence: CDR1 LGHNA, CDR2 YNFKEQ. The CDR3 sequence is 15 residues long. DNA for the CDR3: TGTGCCAGCAGCCAAGACAGGGGCATAGGAAACACCATATATTTT. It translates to CASSQDRGIGNTIYF.

The CDR3 DNA sequence: TGTGCCAGCAGCTTAGATCTAAGCTCTATCCCCATACAGTTCTTC. Translated, it gives CASSLDLSSIPIQFF. This chain connects TRBV11-2 to TRBJ2-1, with D uncertain. Trimming cost V 0 bases and J 13 bases, with 19 bases left between them. Looked up from germline, CDR1 is SGHAT and CDR2 is FQNNGV. This CDR3 contains 15 residues.

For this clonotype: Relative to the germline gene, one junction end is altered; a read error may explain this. Written as DNA, the CDR3 is TGTGCCAGCAGCTTAGAGACGGGCAATTCAGCCCTCCACTTT. Translating gives CASSLETGNSALHF. The chain recombines TRBV5-5 with TRBJ1-6; D remains unclear. CDR1 is SGHKS and CDR2 is YYEKEE in the germline V gene (reference sequence). The CDR3 runs 14 residues.

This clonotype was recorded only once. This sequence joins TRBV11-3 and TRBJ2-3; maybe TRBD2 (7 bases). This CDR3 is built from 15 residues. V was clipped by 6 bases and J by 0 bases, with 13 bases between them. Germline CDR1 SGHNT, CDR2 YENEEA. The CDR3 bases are TGTGCCAGCAGTCCCGGGGGGCGCAGCACAGATACGCAGTATTTT. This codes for CASSPGGRSTDTQYF.

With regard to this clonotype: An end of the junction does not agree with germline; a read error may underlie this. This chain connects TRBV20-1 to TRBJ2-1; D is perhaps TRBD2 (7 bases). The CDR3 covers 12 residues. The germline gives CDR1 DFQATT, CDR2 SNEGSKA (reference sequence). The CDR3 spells CSAEGGSNEHFF. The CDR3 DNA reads TGCAGTGCCGAGGGGGGGTCCAATGAGCACTTCTTC.

CDR3 sequence: CASSSWSGNEQFF. Here the CDR3 DNA reads TGCGCCAGCAGCTCTTGGAGTGGCAATGAGCAGTTCTTC. The chain has TRBV5-1 and TRBJ2-1; D gene unclear. The germline V gene encodes CDR1 SGHRS and CDR2 YFSETQ. V lost 3 bases and J 6 bases, leaving 10 bases between the germline ends. The length of the CDR3 is 13 residues.

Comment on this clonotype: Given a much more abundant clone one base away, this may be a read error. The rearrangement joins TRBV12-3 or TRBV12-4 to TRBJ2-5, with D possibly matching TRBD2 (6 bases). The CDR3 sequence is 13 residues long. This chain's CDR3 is CASGGTVQDTQYF. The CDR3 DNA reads TGTGCCAGCGGAGGGACGGTCCAAGATACCCAGTACTTC.

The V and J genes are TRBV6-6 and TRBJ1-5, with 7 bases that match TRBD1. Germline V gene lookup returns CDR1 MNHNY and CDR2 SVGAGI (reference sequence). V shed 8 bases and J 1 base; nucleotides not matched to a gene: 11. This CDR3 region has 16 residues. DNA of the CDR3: TGTGCCAGCGAGACGGGGACAGTCGACAGCAATCAGCCCCAGCATTTT. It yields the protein CASETGTVDSNQPQHF.

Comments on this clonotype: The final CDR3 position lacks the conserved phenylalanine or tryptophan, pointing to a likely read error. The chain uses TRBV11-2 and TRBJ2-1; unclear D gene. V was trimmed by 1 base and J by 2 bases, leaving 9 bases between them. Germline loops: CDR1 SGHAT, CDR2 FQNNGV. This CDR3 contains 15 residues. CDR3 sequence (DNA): TGTGCCAGCAGCTTAGGAGGTATACCCTACAATGAGCAGTTCCTC. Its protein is CASSLGGIPYNEQFL.